This TCR beta chain was observed in a study of T cells in Graves' hyperthyroidism and ophthalmopathy. Study-level points and caveats: By a 13 V-J model, ophthalmopathy was set apart from stable hyperthyroidism. Most expanded thyroid clonotypes above 0.001 also appeared in blood.

The CDR3 loop spans 16 amino acids. From germline, CDR1 is SNHLY and CDR2 FYNNEI. V shed 6 bases and J shed 0 bases, with 15 bases lying between them. Diagnosis rested on symptoms, serum thyroxine and TRAb, thyroid ultrasound, and orbital computed tomography. This clonotype was seen many times. Its specificity is unknown. Regions amplified from RNA transcripts were the TCR beta CDR3 regions. An initial round of RT-PCR targeting the TCR CDR3 relied on the HTBI primer set. TCRdb used MiXCR to reprocess the multiplex PCR reads, holding one entry per CDR3 protein. The sample includes more than 500,000 distinct CDR3 sequences, about 45% of them seen just once.

Sequencing was carried out using peripheral blood or thyroid tissue (not recorded which). J is TRBJ1-3 and V is TRBV2; D unresolved. This sequence originates from an adult woman with Graves' disease, either hyperthyroidism or ophthalmopathy (not recorded which). The CDR3 here is CASSQRSEGSGNTIYF. The CDR3 DNA reads as TGTGCCAGCAGCCAACGATCAGAGGGCTCTGGAAACACCATATATTTT.